These T cell receptor beta chains were read from a single sample in a study of blood T cell repertoires in COVID-19. Some clones are missing from TCRdb's copy, which holds only in-frame ones; the method was immunoSEQ multiplex PCR. The sample has roughly 200,000 clones, more than 80% seen once; the top ten hold more than 3.5%. Sequenced material: PBMCs or T cells enriched from blood (not recorded which). The receptor source for this set is a woman in her thirties or forties with acute COVID-19. Both conserved end residues are part of each CDR3. A D gene is named only where the DNA matches it firmly. Where a row states a size, it is once, few, many or the class of an expanded clone; other rows omit it.

D: NA; J: TRBJ1-1; size: NA; V: TRBV19; CDR3: CASSTRTEAFF; DNA: TGTGCCAGTAGCACGAGGACTGAAGCTTTCTTT
D: NA; J: TRBJ1-2; size: NA; V: TRBV9; CDR3: CASVGGLDGGYTF; DNA: TGTGCCAGCGTAGGGGGATTAGACGGCGGCTACACCTTC
D: TRBD1; J: TRBJ2-7; size: NA; V: TRBV13; CDR3: CASSLTPGQGNEQYF; DNA: TGTGCCAGCAGCCTCACACCGGGACAGGGGAACGAGCAGTACTTC
D: NA; J: TRBJ1-2; size: once; V: TRBV29-1; CDR3: CSARKTGTSYGYTF; DNA: TGCAGCGCCCGAAAGACCGGGACATCCTATGGCTACACCTTC
D: TRBD2; J: TRBJ2-5; size: NA; V: TRBV5-1; CDR3: CASRRGGPDLETQYF; DNA: TGCGCCAGCCGGCGCGGGGGGCCGGATTTGGAGACCCAGTACTTC
D: NA; J: TRBJ2-5; size: NA; V: TRBV5-4; CDR3: CASTQGRGQETQYF; DNA: TGTGCCAGCACCCAGGGGAGGGGCCAAGAGACCCAGTACTTC
D: TRBD1; J: TRBJ2-6; size: NA; V: TRBV19; CDR3: CASSIGQGASGANVLTF; DNA: TGTGCCAGTAGTATAGGACAGGGGGCGTCTGGGGCCAACGTCCTGACTTTC
D: NA; J: TRBJ1-4; size: NA; V: TRBV7-9; CDR3: CASSVTGSTNEKLFF; DNA: TGTGCCAGCAGCGTAACAGGATCGACTAATGAAAAACTGTTTTTT
D: NA; J: TRBJ1-5; size: NA; V: TRBV3-1/TRBV3-2; CDR3: CASSRPPGSGNQPQHF; DNA: TGTGCCAGCAGCCGGCCCCCGGGTTCGGGCAATCAGCCCCAGCATTTT
D: NA; J: TRBJ1-1; size: NA; V: TRBV15; CDR3: CATSPGRDTEAFF; DNA: TGTGCCACCAGCCCAGGGAGGGATACTGAAGCTTTCTTT
D: TRBD1; J: TRBJ1-2; size: NA; V: TRBV5-6; CDR3: CASSLAGVRTGVTDGYTF; DNA: TGTGCCAGCAGCTTGGCAGGGGTTCGGACAGGGGTAACGGATGGCTACACCTTC
D: NA; J: TRBJ1-1; size: once; V: TRBV9; CDR3: CASSPQGREEAFF; DNA: TGTGCCAGCAGCCCCCAAGGGAGGGAAGAAGCTTTCTTT
D: NA; J: TRBJ2-3; size: once; V: TRBV7-9; CDR3: CASSSTTRDSFSTDTQYF; DNA: TGTGCCAGCAGCTCCACAACCCGGGACTCCTTCTCTACAGATACGCAGTATTTT
D: NA; J: TRBJ2-1; size: few; V: TRBV6-1; CDR3: CASSEGVRAAEQFF; DNA: TGTGCCAGCAGTGAAGGGGTCAGGGCGGCGGAGCAGTTCTTC
D: TRBD1; J: TRBJ1-2; size: once; V: TRBV27; CDR3: CASSDRVTYGYTF; DNA: TGTGCCAGCTCGGACAGGGTGACATATGGCTACACCTTC
D: TRBD1; J: TRBJ1-1; size: NA; V: TRBV2; CDR3: CASSRRGLGTEAFF; DNA: TGTGCCAGCAGCCGCAGGGGGCTCGGCACTGAAGCTTTCTTT
D: NA; J: TRBJ2-6; size: few; V: TRBV7-9; CDR3: CAGRPMRRMASGANVLTF; DNA: TGTGCCGGAAGACCGATGAGGCGTATGGCTTCTGGGGCCAACGTCCTGACTTTC
D: NA; J: TRBJ1-2; size: NA; V: TRBV7-9; CDR3: CASSLGRRQALYGYTF; DNA: TGTGCCAGCAGCTTAGGGCGCAGACAGGCCCTCTATGGCTACACCTTC
D: NA; J: TRBJ1-2; size: once; V: TRBV3-1/TRBV3-2; CDR3: CASSPADAPNYGYTF; DNA: TGTGCCAGCAGCCCAGCGGACGCTCCTAACTATGGCTACACCTTC
D: TRBD1; J: TRBJ1-1; size: NA; V: TRBV5-1; CDR3: CASSPRTGGMGTEAFF; DNA: TGCGCCAGCAGCCCGAGGACAGGGGGCATGGGCACTGAAGCTTTCTTT
D: NA; J: TRBJ1-3; size: NA; V: TRBV2; CDR3: CASSDLQGGSGNTIYF; DNA: TGTGCCAGCAGTGACCTTCAGGGTGGGTCTGGAAACACCATATATTTT
D: NA; J: TRBJ1-4; size: NA; V: TRBV4-3; CDR3: CASSQLRDSPNEKLFF; DNA: TGCGCCAGCAGCCAGCTCAGGGATTCCCCTAATGAAAAACTGTTTTTT
D: NA; J: TRBJ2-5; size: NA; V: TRBV9; CDR3: CASSVVNGDSQETQYF; DNA: TGTGCCAGCAGCGTAGTAAATGGGGACTCTCAAGAGACCCAGTACTTC
D: NA; J: TRBJ1-4; size: NA; V: TRBV6-5; CDR3: CASSGTLNEKLFF; DNA: TGTGCCAGTTCCGGGACATTAAATGAAAAACTGTTTTTT
D: TRBD1; J: TRBJ1-2; size: NA; V: TRBV25-1; CDR3: CASSTGVGYGYTF; DNA: TGTGCCAGCAGTACAGGGGTAGGGTATGGCTACACCTTC
D: TRBD2; J: TRBJ2-3; size: NA; V: TRBV7-2; CDR3: CASSSHPTSGRTDTQYF; DNA: TGTGCCAGCAGCTCTCACCCGACTAGCGGTCGCACAGATACGCAGTATTTT
D: NA; J: TRBJ1-2; size: few; V: TRBV12-3/TRBV12-4; CDR3: CASSFREDYGYTF; DNA: TGTGCCAGCAGTTTTCGGGAAGACTATGGCTACACCTTC
D: NA; J: TRBJ2-1; size: NA; V: TRBV7-3; CDR3: CASSLYSHGSQFF; DNA: TGTGCCAGCAGCCTATATTCCCACGGGTCGCAGTTCTTC
D: TRBD2; J: TRBJ2-2; size: NA; V: TRBV4-1; CDR3: CASSQDEGLALAGELFF; DNA: TGCGCCAGCAGCCAAGATGAGGGACTAGCCTTAGCCGGGGAGCTGTTTTTT
D: TRBD1; J: TRBJ1-1; size: NA; V: TRBV7-9; CDR3: CASSPPGQGLNTEAFF; DNA: TGTGCCAGCAGCCCTCCGGGACAGGGTTTGAACACTGAAGCTTTCTTT
D: NA; J: TRBJ1-1; size: NA; V: TRBV5-4; CDR3: CASSSAIGGTEAFF; DNA: TGTGCCAGCAGCTCAGCCATAGGGGGAACTGAAGCTTTCTTT
D: NA; J: TRBJ1-5; size: NA; V: TRBV5-5; CDR3: CASSTGQSNQPQHF; DNA: TGTGCCAGCAGCACCGGACAGTCAAATCAGCCCCAGCATTTT
D: NA; J: TRBJ1-2; size: NA; V: TRBV14; CDR3: CASTQGGDYGYTF; DNA: TGTGCCAGCACGCAGGGAGGTGACTATGGCTACACCTTC
D: TRBD2; J: TRBJ2-2; size: NA; V: TRBV19; CDR3: CASRLAGGHKSLANTGELFF; DNA: TGTGCCAGCCGACTAGCGGGGGGTCATAAAAGCCTGGCGAACACCGGGGAGCTGTTTTTT
D: NA; J: TRBJ1-5; size: NA; V: TRBV18; CDR3: CASSLEQDQPQHF; DNA: TGTGCCAGCTCACTTGAACAGGATCAGCCCCAGCATTTT
D: NA; J: TRBJ2-2; size: NA; V: TRBV11-2; CDR3: CASSLVGVGELFF; DNA: TGTGCCAGCAGCTTAGTCGGAGTGGGGGAGCTGTTTTTT
D: NA; J: TRBJ1-1; size: once; V: TRBV4-1; CDR3: CASSQTTGTPNTEAFF; DNA: TGCGCCAGCAGCCAAACAACAGGGACCCCGAACACTGAAGCTTTCTTT
D: NA; J: TRBJ1-1; size: NA; V: TRBV24-1; CDR3: CATSESNRANPTEAFF; DNA: TGTGCCACCAGTGAAAGTAACAGGGCTAATCCCACTGAAGCTTTCTTT
D: TRBD1; J: TRBJ1-5; size: few; V: TRBV27; CDR3: CASSQKTGGSSNQPQHF; DNA: TGTGCCAGCAGTCAGAAAACAGGGGGCTCAAGCAATCAGCCCCAGCATTTT
D: NA; J: TRBJ1-6; size: NA; V: TRBV19; CDR3: CASSMPPGSYNSPLHF; DNA: TGTGCCAGTAGTATGCCCCCGGGAAGCTATAATTCACCCCTCCACTTT
D: TRBD1; J: TRBJ2-3; size: few; V: TRBV6-4; CDR3: CASSTGQGPTDTQYF; DNA: TGTGCCAGCAGTACGGGACAGGGACCCACAGATACGCAGTATTTT
D: NA; J: TRBJ2-2; size: NA; V: TRBV6-1; CDR3: CASSGGAGTNTGELFF; DNA: TGTGCCAGCAGTGGCGGGGCGGGGACGAACACCGGGGAGCTGTTTTTT
D: TRBD1; J: TRBJ1-1; size: NA; V: TRBV10-1; CDR3: CARIDRGTEAFF; DNA: TGCGCCAGGATAGACAGGGGTACTGAAGCTTTCTTT
D: TRBD1; J: TRBJ1-2; size: NA; V: TRBV2; CDR3: CASSDWGQELEGYGYTF; DNA: TGTGCCAGCAGTGATTGGGGACAGGAGCTCGAGGGCTATGGCTACACCTTC
D: NA; J: TRBJ1-5; size: NA; V: TRBV5-6; CDR3: CASSPRDQPQHF; DNA: TGTGCCAGCAGCCCCAGGGATCAGCCCCAGCATTTT
D: TRBD1; J: TRBJ1-2; size: NA; V: TRBV19; CDR3: CASSIVPGTAYGYTF; DNA: TGTGCCAGTAGTATAGTTCCCGGGACAGCTTATGGCTACACCTTC
D: NA; J: TRBJ1-6; size: NA; V: TRBV9; CDR3: CASSREGGSPLHF; DNA: TGTGCCAGCAGCCGTGAGGGAGGTTCACCCCTCCACTTT
D: TRBD1; J: TRBJ2-1; size: NA; V: TRBV7-8; CDR3: CASSSYRDSNYNEQFF; DNA: TGTGCCAGCAGCTCCTACCGGGACAGTAATTACAATGAGCAGTTCTTC
D: TRBD1; J: TRBJ2-1; size: NA; V: TRBV7-2; CDR3: CASRDPGGASYNEQFF; DNA: TGTGCCAGCAGGGATCCAGGGGGCGCGTCCTACAATGAGCAGTTCTTC
D: NA; J: TRBJ1-6; size: NA; V: TRBV15; CDR3: CATSRANTFNSPLHF; DNA: TGTGCCACCAGCAGGGCAAATACCTTCAATTCACCCCTCCACTTT
D: NA; J: TRBJ1-3; size: NA; V: TRBV2; CDR3: CASSVTGSGNTIYF; DNA: TGTGCCAGCAGCGTTACAGGCTCTGGAAACACCATATATTTT
D: NA; J: TRBJ1-6; size: NA; V: TRBV19; CDR3: CASSSPSRGPLHF; DNA: TGTGCCAGTAGTAGCCCGAGTAGGGGACCCCTCCACTTT
D: NA; J: TRBJ1-1; size: NA; V: TRBV5-4; CDR3: CASSWGGSAFF; DNA: TGTGCCAGCAGCTGGGGGGGTAGTGCTTTCTTT